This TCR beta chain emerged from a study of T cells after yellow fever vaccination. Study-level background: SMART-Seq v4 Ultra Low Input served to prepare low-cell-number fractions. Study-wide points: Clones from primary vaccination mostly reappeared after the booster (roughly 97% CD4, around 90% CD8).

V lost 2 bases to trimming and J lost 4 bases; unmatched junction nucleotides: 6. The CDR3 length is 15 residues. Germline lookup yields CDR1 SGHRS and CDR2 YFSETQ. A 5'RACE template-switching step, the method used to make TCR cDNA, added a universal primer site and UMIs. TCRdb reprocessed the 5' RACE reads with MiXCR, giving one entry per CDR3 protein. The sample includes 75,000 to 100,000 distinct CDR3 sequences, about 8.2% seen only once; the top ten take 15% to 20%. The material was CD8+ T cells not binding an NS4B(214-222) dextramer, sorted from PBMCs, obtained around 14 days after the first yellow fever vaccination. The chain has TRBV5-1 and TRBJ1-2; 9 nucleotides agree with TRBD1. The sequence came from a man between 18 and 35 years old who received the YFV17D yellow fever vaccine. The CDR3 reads CASSFNSGQGYGYTF. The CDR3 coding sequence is TGCGCCAGCAGCTTTAACTCGGGACAGGGCTATGGCTACACCTTC.